The source of this T cell receptor beta chain is a study of cytomegalovirus exposure and HLA in healthy donors. Study summary: Out of approximately 400 genotyped donors, less than 85% belonged to the Caucasian-associated ancestry cluster.

Study-wide findings and caveats: A reported reduction in N-insertions relative to the approximately 670-donor mean was seen in an Asian-associated ancestry cluster in a later analysis. Later on, a genetic analysis was performed. It linked a missense variant in DCLRE1C with V- and J-gene trimming of TCR beta. Most observed TCR sequences were rare, whereas some public TCRs were detected in many donors.

The PCR ran on 60 Vbeta and 13 Jbeta primers. Only in-frame clones appear in the TCRdb table, and some are missing; sequencing was by immunoSEQ multiplex PCR. The top ten clones hold 1.7% of a sample with 140,000 or so clones, about 75% of them seen once. As to this clone: Its antigen is currently unknown.

The CDR3 contains 13 residues. Germline V lookup: CDR1 MDHEN, CDR2 SYDVKM. V shed 4 bases, J shed 7 bases, and the junction held 2 bases outside the gene matches. J is TRBJ1-5 and V is TRBV28; TRBD1 matches 9 bases. The specimen sequenced was PBMCs. The source of this sequence is a woman in her twenties or thirties in good health and CMV-seronegative. The CDR3 nucleotides read TGTGCCAGCAGTTGGACAGGGGTGCAGCCCCAGCATTTT. Translation: CASSWTGVQPQHF.